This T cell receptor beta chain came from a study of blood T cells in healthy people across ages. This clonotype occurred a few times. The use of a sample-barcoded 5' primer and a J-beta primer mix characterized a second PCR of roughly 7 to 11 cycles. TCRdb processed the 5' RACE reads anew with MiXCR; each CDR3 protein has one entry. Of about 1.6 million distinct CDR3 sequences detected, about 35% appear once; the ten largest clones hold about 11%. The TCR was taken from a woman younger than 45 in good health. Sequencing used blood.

This CDR3 reads CSASFSSGSRNEQFF. In DNA, the CDR3 is TGCAGTGCTAGCTTCTCTAGCGGGAGTAGGAATGAGCAGTTCTTC. The J gene is TRBJ2-1, the V gene TRBV20-1; 10 positions agree with TRBD2. The CDR3 spans 15 residues. V was pared by 3 bases and J by 7 bases, with 9 bases of the junction left unmatched. CDR1 is DFQATT, CDR2 SNEGSKA, per germline (reference sequence).